The clone carrying this T cell receptor (beta chain) was observed a few times. Its antigen is still unknown. This entry belongs to a study of T cells in Graves' hyperthyroidism and ophthalmopathy. Broader study findings: Blood samples included most of the expanded thyroid clonotypes exceeding 0.001.

TCR beta CDR3 region amplification was performed from RNA transcripts. An initial round of RT-PCR targeting the TCR CDR3 relied on the HTBI primer set. In TCRdb, the multiplex PCR reads were re-called with MiXCR into one record per CDR3 protein. The sample comprises 340,000 or so distinct CDR3 sequences, roughly 18% of which are singletons, and 49% rests with the top ten. Subjects aged 18 to 65 presented with newly diagnosed hyperthyroidism of less than 2 months' duration. Uncontrolled infection, other autoimmune disease, pregnancy or lactation led to exclusion. Deletions cut 0 bases from V and 0 bases from J, with 11 bases between. The CDR3 spans 16 residues. Germline V gene lookup returns CDR1 DFQATT and CDR2 SNEGSKA (reference sequence).

Sequencing was carried out using blood. The receptor's source is a woman aged 50 to 65 with Graves' hyperthyroidism. The chain combines TRBV20-1 with TRBJ2-2; D gene uncertain. This CDR3 reads CSAREGTKSNTGELFF. The CDR3 DNA follows: TGCAGTGCTAGAGAAGGCACTAAATCGAACACCGGGGAGCTGTTTTTT.